These 2 T cell receptor beta chains share one sample of origin, sequenced in a study of Graves' ophthalmopathy and Graves' hyperthyroidism. The sequenced template was RNA, covering the TCR beta CDR3 region. Following a first-round RT-PCR that used HTBI primers, a second-round multiplex PCR was carried out. TCRdb processed the multiplex PCR reads anew with MiXCR; each CDR3 protein has one entry. The sample carries roughly 50,000 distinct CDR3 sequences, roughly 47% recorded once. Sequencing input: peripheral blood. These receptors came from an adult woman with Graves' ophthalmopathy.

This clonotype was detected only a few times. The chain is built from TRBV28 and TRBJ1-5; D is perhaps TRBD1 (6 bases). Trimming left V 2 bases short and J 2 bases short, with 10 bases between. The CDR3 is 15 residues long. Germline CDR1 is MDHEN and CDR2 is SYDVKM. This chain's CDR3 is CASSLGGAGNQPQHF. Here the CDR3 DNA reads TGTGCCAGCAGTTTAGGGGGGGCCGGCAATCAGCCCCAGCATTTT.

This chain links TRBV7-2 with TRBJ2-5, with 8 nucleotides matching TRBD2. There are 18 residues in the CDR3. CDR1 is SGHTA, CDR2 FQGNSA, per germline. V was pared by 2 bases and J by 1 base, with 12 bases of the junction left unmatched. The CDR3 spells CASSLPLGRGAGQETQYF. CDR3 nucleotides: TGTGCCAGCAGCTTACCCCTCGGGCGGGGGGCCGGCCAAGAGACCCAGTACTTC.